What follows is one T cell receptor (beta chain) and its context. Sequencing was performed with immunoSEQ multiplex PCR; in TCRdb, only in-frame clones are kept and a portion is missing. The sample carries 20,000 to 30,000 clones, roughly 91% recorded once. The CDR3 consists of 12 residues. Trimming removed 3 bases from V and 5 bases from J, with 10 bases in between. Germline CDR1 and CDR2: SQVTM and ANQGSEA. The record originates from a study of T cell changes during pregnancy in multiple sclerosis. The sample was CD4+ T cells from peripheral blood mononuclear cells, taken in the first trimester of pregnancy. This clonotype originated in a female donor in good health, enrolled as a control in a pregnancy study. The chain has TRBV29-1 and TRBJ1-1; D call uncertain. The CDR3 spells CSVDLGRTEAFF. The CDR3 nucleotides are TGCAGCGTTGACCTCGGGAGGACTGAAGCTTTCTTT.